The clone carrying this T cell receptor (beta chain) appeared once. Produced via immunoSEQ multiplex PCR; TCRdb's table is partial and in-frame only. The sample lists around 190,000 clones; 75% to 85% were seen once. Germline CDR1 and CDR2: MNHEY and SVGAGI. V shed 6 bases, J shed 4 bases, and the junction held 5 bases outside the gene matches. This CDR3 contains 13 residues. The sample belongs to a study of blood T cell repertoires in COVID-19. The receptor was derived from a woman aged 35 to 49 with COVID-19, enrolled during active disease. The material sequenced was peripheral blood. The rearrangement uses TRBV6-5 and TRBJ1-2; 7 bases fit TRBD1. For the CDR3, the DNA is TGTGCCAGCAGGGCACCAGGGGGCTATGGCTACACCTTC. Protein sequence: CASRAPGGYGYTF.